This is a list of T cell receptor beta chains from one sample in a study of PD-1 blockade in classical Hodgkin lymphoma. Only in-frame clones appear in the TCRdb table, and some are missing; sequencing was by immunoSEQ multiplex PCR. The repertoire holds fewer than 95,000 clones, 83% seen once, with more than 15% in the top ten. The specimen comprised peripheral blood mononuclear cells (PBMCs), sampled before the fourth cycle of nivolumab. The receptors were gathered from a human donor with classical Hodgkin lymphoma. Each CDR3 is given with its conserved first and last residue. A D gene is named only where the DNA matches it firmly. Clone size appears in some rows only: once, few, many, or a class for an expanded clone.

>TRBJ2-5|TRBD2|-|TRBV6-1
TGTGCCAGCGGACCGGGACTAGCGTTTTTAGAGACCCAGTACTTC
CASGPGLAFLETQYF
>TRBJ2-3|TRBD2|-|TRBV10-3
TGTGCCTCCTGGGGGACTAGCGGGAGCCGAGGTGGAGATACGCAGTATTTT
CASWGTSGSRGGDTQYF
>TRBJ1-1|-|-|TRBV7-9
TGTGCCAGCAGCTTAAACCAGGGGAACACTGAAGCTTTCTTT
CASSLNQGNTEAFF
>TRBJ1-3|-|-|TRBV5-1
TGCGCCAGCAGCTTGGACTTCTCTGGAAACACCATATATTTT
CASSLDFSGNTIYF
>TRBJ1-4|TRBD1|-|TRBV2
TGTGCCACACAGGGGGAGAATGAAAAACTGTTTTTT
CATQGENEKLFF
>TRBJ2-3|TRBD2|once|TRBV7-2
TGTGCCAGCAGCTTAACCGGGACTAGCATGGCAGATACGCAGTATTTT
CASSLTGTSMADTQYF
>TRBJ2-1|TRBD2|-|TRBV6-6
TGTGCCAGCAGGCGCCCGGGACTAGCGGGTAATGAGCAGTTCTTC
CASRRPGLAGNEQFF
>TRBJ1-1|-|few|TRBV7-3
TGTGCCAGCAGCTCCGCCGGGCTGGGGAACACTGAAGCTTTCTTT
CASSSAGLGNTEAFF
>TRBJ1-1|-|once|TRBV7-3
TGTGCCACCCAGCTCAGGGCGGGCACTGAAGCTTTCTTT
CATQLRAGTEAFF
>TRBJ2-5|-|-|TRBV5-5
TGTGCCAGCAGCTTGGGACAGGTACAAGAGACCCAGTACTTC
CASSLGQVQETQYF
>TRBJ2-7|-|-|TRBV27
TGTGCCAGCAGTCCCCCCCCCGGGACAACCCACGAGCAGTACTTC
CASSPPPGTTHEQYF
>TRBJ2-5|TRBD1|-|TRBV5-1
TGCGCCAGCAGCAAACCGACAGGGGCCCCCCAAGAGACCCAGTACTTC
CASSKPTGAPQETQYF
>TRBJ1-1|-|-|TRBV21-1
TGTGCCAGCAGCAAGGGGGTTACTGAAGCTTTCTTT
CASSKGVTEAFF
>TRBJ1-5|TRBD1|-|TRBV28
TGTGCCAGCAGCCCTTTGACAGGGGGGAGCCAGCCCCAGCATTTT
CASSPLTGGSQPQHF
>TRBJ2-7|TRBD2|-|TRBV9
TGTGCCAGCAGCGCAGGACTAGCGGAAACCTACGAGCAGTACTTC
CASSAGLAETYEQYF
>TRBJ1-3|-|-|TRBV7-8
TGTGCCAGCAGCTCCCTGAGCTCTGGAAACACCATATATTTT
CASSSLSSGNTIYF